The 21 T cell receptor beta chains reported below all come from one sample, sequenced in a study of Graves' ophthalmopathy and Graves' hyperthyroidism. RNA transcripts were the template, and TCR beta CDR3 regions were amplified from them. Second-round multiplex PCR came after a first-round RT-PCR that employed HTBI primers. MiXCR was run by TCRdb on the multiplex PCR reads, yielding one entry per CDR3 protein. Altogether over 650,000 distinct CDR3 sequences are present, about 41% being singletons, with the ten largest covering roughly 3.5%. Sequencing was performed on peripheral blood. The receptors derive from an adult man with Graves' ophthalmopathy.

This clonotype was detected many times. The chain uses TRBV7-2 and TRBJ2-7, with 8 bases lining up with TRBD1. Germline V gene data show CDR1 as SGHTA and CDR2 as FQGNSA. The CDR3 has 16 amino acids. After removal of 1 base from V and 5 bases from J, the junction contained 10 bases not matched to a gene. CDR3 loop: CASSLVFVRGPNEQYF. CDR3 coding DNA: TGTGCCAGCAGCTTAGTTTTTGTCAGGGGGCCTAACGAGCAGTACTTC. The full variable domain, in which reference TRBV7-2 and TRBJ2-7 provide the parts outside the CDR3, is GAGVSQSPSNKVTEKGKDVELRCDPISGHTALYWYRQSLGQGLEFLIYFQGNSAPDKSGLPSDRFSAERTGGSVSTLTIQRTQQEDSAVYLCASSLVFVRGPNEQYFGPGTRLTVT.

To note about this clonotype: A much larger clonotype is one base distant, so this may be a read error. The chain has TRBV9 and TRBJ2-7; TRBD1 or TRBD2 may be the D gene (5 bases each). From germline, CDR1 is SGDLS and CDR2 YYNGEE. Trimming left V 3 bases short and J 4 bases short, with 14 bases between. The CDR3 is made up of 14 amino acids. CDR3 DNA: TGTGCCAGCAGCGCTTGGGACGGGGATTACGAGCAGTACTTC. Translation gives CASSAWDGDYEQYF.

The chain joins TRBV29-1 to TRBJ1-4; 8 bases map to TRBD1. CDR1 is SQVTM, CDR2 ANQGSEA, per germline. V gave up 3 bases and J gave up 8 bases; unmatched junction bases: 8. CDR3 length equals 14 residues. The CDR3 here is CSVEGQGAVEKLFF. The CDR3 region has the DNA TGCAGCGTTGAGGGGCAGGGGGCTGTAGAAAAACTGTTTTTT.

To note about this clonotype: This sequence may be a read error, since a much larger clone differs from it by one base. The rearrangement uses TRBV7-9 and TRBJ2-7; D is unresolved. The CDR3 is 12 residues long. Between the trimmed V and J ends, which lost 7 bases and 0 bases, there was a span of 7 bases. Germline V gene sequence: CDR1 SEHNR, CDR2 FQNEAQ (reference sequence). CDR3 DNA sequence: TGTGCCAGCAACTTCAACTCCTACGAGCAGTACTTC. Translation gives CASNFNSYEQYF.

This clonotype was seen a few times. One junction end does not reproduce the germline sequence, and a read error may be involved. The genes are TRBV10-3 and TRBJ1-2; tentative D call: TRBD1 (6 bases). The V gene's germline CDR1 is ENHRY and CDR2 SYGVKD. CDR3 length equals 15 residues. The CDR3 nucleotides read TGTGCCAGCAGTGAGACCCCGGGACACCTCTATGGCTACACCTTC. This sequence encodes CASSETPGHLYGYTF.

This clonotype was seen more than once but under ten times. One end of the junction does not line up with germline, which may come from a read error. This sequence joins TRBV7-9 and TRBJ1-1, with D maybe TRBD1 (6 bases). This CDR3 has 19 residues. Germline V CDR1 and CDR2: SEHNR, FQNEAQ (reference sequence). The CDR3 DNA reads as TGCGCCAGCAGCCAAGCGGCGTCAGGGGAAAATCCTTTGAACACTGAAGCTTTCTTT. It is translated as CASSQAASGENPLNTEAFF.

This clonotype has just a few counts. The chain recombines TRBV10-3 with TRBJ1-4; 7 nucleotides match TRBD1. Germline V CDR1 and CDR2: ENHRY, SYGVKD. CDR3 length equals 17 residues. J lost 4 bases, V lost 10 bases, and 18 bases had no gene match. CDR3 in DNA: TGTGCCAGCAGACCTAGGGACAGTTCTGTTGGTAATGAAAAACTGTTTTTT. This codes for CASRPRDSSVGNEKLFF.

Only one count was recorded for this clonotype. A much larger clone differs by one base, so this may be a read error. The chain couples TRBV19 to TRBJ2-7; D is unresolved. The CDR3 loop spans 12 amino acids. Trimming took off 3 bases at V and 3 bases at J, with 6 bases between the two ends. From germline, CDR1 is LNHDA and CDR2 SQIVND (reference sequence). The CDR3 is CASSMVGYEQYF. The CDR3 bases are TGTGCCAGTAGTATGGTAGGCTACGAGCAGTACTTC.

In regard to this clonotype: The junction departs from germline at one end; a sequencing error may be responsible. The chain couples TRBV7-2 to TRBJ2-7; D is unclear. The CDR3 runs to 16 residues. In germline, CDR1 is SGHTA, CDR2 FQGNSA. The CDR3 loop reads CASSQASLHALYEQYF. CDR3 nucleotide sequence: TGCGCCAGCAGCCAAGCCAGTCTACATGCCCTATACGAGCAGTACTTC.

V and J are TRBV20-1 and TRBJ2-3, with a weak D call TRBD2 (5 bases). Trimming cost V 6 bases and J 5 bases, with 12 bases left between them. This CDR3 is built from 12 residues. Germline CDR1 is DFQATT and CDR2 is SNEGSKA (reference sequence). This CDR3 is CSAYLRGDTQYF. CDR3 sequence (DNA): TGCAGTGCCTACCTTCGGGGAGATACGCAGTATTTT.

This clonotype occurred many times. V usage is TRBV19 and J usage is TRBJ1-2, with a tentative D call TRBD1 (6 bases). The germline gives CDR1 LNHDA, CDR2 SQIVND (reference sequence). Trimming shortened V by 5 bases and J by 3 bases, and 16 bases separated the two germline ends. The CDR3 is 15 residues long. The CDR3: CASSSWTDLDYGYTF. For the CDR3, the DNA is TGTGCCAGTAGTTCGTGGACAGACTTAGACTATGGCTACACCTTC.

On this clonotype itself: Because the CDR3 is missing its conserved closing phenylalanine or tryptophan, this is likely a read error. The limits of the CDR3 on the DNA are not certain, so only TCRdb's listed CDR3 is given. V is TRBV25-1 and J is TRBJ1-4; the D call of TRBD1 is as the table states it, not checked on the DNA. Germline V gives CDR1 MGHDK, CDR2 SYGVNS. The CDR3 is 13 amino acids long, termini counted. CDR3 residues: CASSQSCRDRALL.

This rearrangement joins TRBV10-3 to TRBJ1-2; 10 bases are shared with TRBD1. Germline trimming cut 7 bases from V and 6 bases from J; bases unmatched to any gene: 5. Germline V lookup: CDR1 ENHRY, CDR2 SYGVKD. The CDR3 is 13 amino acids. The CDR3 protein is CAITRTGGNGYTF. The CDR3 nucleotides are TGTGCCATCACCCGGACAGGGGGTAATGGCTACACCTTC.

With respect to this clonotype: A much larger clone differs by one base, so this may be a read error. The V gene is TRBV6-5, the J gene TRBJ1-4, with 9 bases fitting TRBD1. The germline V gene has CDR1 MNHEY and CDR2 SVGAGI. The CDR3 is 15 residues long. This CDR3 is CAISYSGTGNEKLFF. In DNA, the CDR3 is TGTGCCATCAGTTACTCCGGGACAGGGAATGAAAAACTGTTTTTT.

The chain recombines TRBV10-1 with TRBJ1-2; 8 bases fit TRBD1. V shed 6 bases and J 6 bases; nucleotides not matched to a gene: 9. The germline V gene encodes CDR1 WNHNN and CDR2 SYGVQD (reference sequence). The length of the CDR3 is 14 residues. CDR3 protein: CASRRGRGPDGYTF. The CDR3 nucleotides read TGCGCCAGCAGACGGGGCAGGGGGCCGGATGGCTACACCTTC.

The V gene is TRBV29-1, the J gene TRBJ1-4, with 7 bases identical to TRBD1. The CDR3 runs 12 residues. Germline-derived CDR1 and CDR2 are SQVTM and ANQGSEA. The ends lost 6 bases at V and 6 bases at J; junction bases unmatched: 4. CDR3 region: CSVQQGHEKLFF. DNA of the CDR3: TGCAGCGTGCAACAGGGGCATGAAAAACTGTTTTTT.

The CDR3 DNA sequence: TGTGCCAGCAGCTTAGCCTCAGTCGGCAATGAGCAGTTCTTC. Translating gives CASSLASVGNEQFF. The gene calls are TRBV7-2 and TRBJ2-7; D remains ambiguous. TRBJ2-1 explains the end of the DNA better; the J call may be wrong. Germline CDR1 SGHTA, CDR2 FQGNSA. CDR3 length equals 14 residues.

The chain employs TRBV29-1 and TRBJ2-7; 9 bases are shared with TRBD1. The CDR3 runs 14 residues. Per germline, CDR1 SQVTM and CDR2 ANQGSEA. J gave up 3 bases and V 8 bases, and 11 bases lay outside the gene matches. The CDR3 nucleotides are TGCAGCCACACCCTCCGGGACAGGGACTACGAGCAGTACTTC. Amino acids: CSHTLRDRDYEQYF.

The V gene is TRBV24-1, the J gene TRBJ2-1; D ambiguous. The CDR3 totals 12 residues. Trimming pared 11 bases from V and 5 bases from J, leaving 12 bases between. The germline gives CDR1 KGHDR, CDR2 SFDVKD. The CDR3 loop reads CASRMPHNEQFF. The CDR3 nucleotides read TGTGCCAGCCGAATGCCGCACAATGAGCAGTTCTTC.

This clonotype has a count of ten or more. The chain has TRBV2 and TRBJ1-1; D not certain. Trimming took off 1 base at V and 5 bases at J, with 14 bases between the two ends. This CDR3 comprises 15 residues. Germline V gene lookup returns CDR1 SNHLY and CDR2 FYNNEI. CDR3 region: CASSEGVGIRTEAFF. Here the CDR3 DNA reads TGTGCCAGCAGTGAAGGGGTCGGGATCAGGACTGAAGCTTTCTTT.

This clonotype was detected ten times or more. V and J are TRBV29-1 and TRBJ1-2, with D perhaps matching TRBD1 (5 bases). V was cut by 4 bases and J by 5 bases, with 23 bases left in between. The CDR3 contains 16 residues. Germline V CDR1 and CDR2: SQVTM, ANQGSEA. The CDR3 DNA reads TGCAGCGTTGCCTCCCCTTTCCAGGGTATCTATTATGGCTACACCTTC. This codes for CSVASPFQGIYYGYTF.